One sample yielded the 19 T cell receptor beta chains listed below, sequenced in a study of shared T cell receptors in the human thymus. Assay used: immunoSEQ multiplex PCR; TCRdb lists only in-frame clones, some missing. The profile shows 720,000 or so clones, approximately 85% of them singletons. The same data also contributed to another study, on human thymus T cells.

Sequencing was done on a sample of thymocytes. These receptors originate from a girl under three years old with a congenital heart defect.

This sequence joins TRBV28 and TRBJ1-6; D is unresolved. V lost 3 bases and J 8 bases, leaving 8 bases between the germline ends. Per the germline V gene, CDR1 is MDHEN and CDR2 is SYDVKM. The CDR3 loop spans 13 amino acids. Written as DNA, the CDR3 is TGTGCCAGCAGTTTGGCCAGGTATTCACCCCTCCACTTT. Translation gives CASSLARYSPLHF. The entire variable domain, with the rest obtained from reference TRBV28 and TRBJ1-6, is as follows: DVKVTQSSRYLVKRTGEKVFLECVQDMDHENMFWYRQDPGLGLRLIYFSYDVKMKEKGDIPEGYSVSREKKERFSLILESASTNQTSMYLCASSLARYSPLHFGNGTRLTVT.

The CDR3 coding sequence is TGTGCCAGCCAGTCGGGGGAGGCCCAGTACTTC. The encoded protein is CASQSGEAQYF. V usage is TRBV28 and J usage is TRBJ2-5, with D possibly matching TRBD2 (6 bases). The V end was cut by 8 bases, the J end by 9 bases, with 13 bases between. Germline V CDR1 and CDR2: MDHEN, SYDVKM. This CDR3 contains 11 residues.

This chain uses TRBV18 with TRBJ2-1, with D maybe TRBD1 (6 bases). Trimming took 0 bases from V and 2 from J, leaving 23 bases between them. This CDR3 contains 20 residues. The germline gives CDR1 KGHSH, CDR2 LQKENI. The CDR3 loop is CASSPPTLRFRGLPYNEQFF. In nucleotides, the CDR3 is TGTGCCAGCTCACCACCAACCTTACGGTTCAGGGGCCTGCCCTACAATGAGCAGTTCTTC.

The rearrangement links TRBV10-3 to TRBJ2-7; 11 bases are a match to TRBD1. CDR1 ENHRY and CDR2 SYGVKD come from the germline V gene. CDR3 length equals 16 residues. V was clipped by 6 bases and J by 2 bases; unmatched bases: 9. For the CDR3, the DNA is TGTGCCATCAGCGTTGGACAGGGGGCCCTAACCTACGAGCAGTACTTC. Protein sequence: CAISVGQGALTYEQYF.

The chain is built from TRBV4-1 and TRBJ1-5; perhaps TRBD1 as D (6 bases). The germline V gene has CDR1 MGHRA and CDR2 YSYEKL. Deletions cut 1 base from V and 5 bases from J, with 18 bases between. The CDR3 has 17 amino acids. This chain's CDR3 is CASSQGIQGVGDQPQHF. DNA for the CDR3: TGCGCCAGCAGCCAAGGTATACAGGGAGTGGGCGATCAGCCCCAGCATTTT.

The chain combines TRBV15 with TRBJ1-2; 9 bases fit TRBD1. Germline CDR1 reads LNHNV; CDR2 reads YYDKDF (reference sequence). The length of the CDR3 is 15 residues. With V trimmed by 5 bases and J by 1 base, 5 bases remained unmatched. The CDR3 nucleotides read TGTGCCACCAGCCGGACAGGGGAGTTTAACTATGGCTACACCTTC. It specifies CATSRTGEFNYGYTF.

This clone was recorded a few times. The rearrangement links TRBV5-1 to TRBJ1-1, with 7 positions matching TRBD1. The V and J ends lost 9 bases and 1 base, in that order; junction bases with no gene match: 6. Germline V lookup: CDR1 SGHRS, CDR2 YFSETQ. The CDR3 runs to 13 residues. The CDR3 sequence is CATRDSGNTEAFF. The CDR3 DNA is TGCGCCACCCGGGACAGTGGGAACACTGAAGCTTTCTTT.

The rearrangement links TRBV5-1 to TRBJ2-1; 8 bases map to TRBD2. The CDR3 is made up of 15 amino acids. V lost 4 bases, J lost 6 bases, and 9 bases stayed unmatched. Germline loops: CDR1 SGHRS, CDR2 YFSETQ. DNA for the CDR3: TGCGCCAGCAGCCCGGAGGGACTAGGTGGCAATGAGCAGTTCTTC. It is translated as CASSPEGLGGNEQFF.

The chain links TRBV19 to TRBJ2-2; 10 bases are shared with TRBD2. V dropped 5 bases and J dropped 3; count of bases not matched to a gene: 3. The CDR3 is 15 amino acids. The germline V gene has CDR1 LNHDA and CDR2 SQIVND (reference sequence). This CDR3 reads CASSELAGDTGELFF. DNA of the CDR3: TGTGCCAGTAGTGAGCTAGCGGGGGACACCGGGGAGCTGTTTTTT.

This clone showed up just once. The chain carries TRBV19 and TRBJ2-2; no clear D gene. Germline CDR1 reads LNHDA; CDR2 reads SQIVND (reference sequence). The CDR3 runs 15 residues. Trimming cost V 0 bases and J 4 bases, with 9 bases left between them. This CDR3 is CASSIDVVATGELFF. The CDR3 DNA reads TGTGCCAGTAGTATAGATGTTGTGGCCACCGGGGAGCTGTTTTTT.

The chain carries TRBV5-1 and TRBJ1-1; D perhaps matches TRBD1 (6 bases). Germline loops: CDR1 SGHRS, CDR2 YFSETQ. CDR3 length: 17 amino acids. V shed 3 bases and J shed 7 bases, with 25 bases lying between them. This CDR3 reads CASSWGPFPHQNGEAFF. CDR3 in DNA: TGCGCCAGCAGCTGGGGGCCATTCCCTCACCAGAACGGTGAAGCTTTCTTT.

The chain joins TRBV4-1 to TRBJ2-1; D is possibly TRBD1 (7 bases). The CDR3 spans 19 residues. Trimming left V 0 bases short and J 4 bases short, with 22 bases between. The germline V gene encodes CDR1 MGHRA and CDR2 YSYEKL. The CDR3 sequence: CASSQDPLARGVLYNEQFF. DNA of the CDR3: TGCGCCAGCAGCCAAGACCCCTTAGCCAGGGGGGTCCTATACAATGAGCAGTTCTTC.

This clone was seen a single time. This sequence joins TRBV19 and TRBJ1-2; no clear D. The CDR3 has 13 amino acids. V was cut by 6 bases and J by 7 bases, with 15 bases left in between. The germline V gene has CDR1 LNHDA and CDR2 SQIVND (reference sequence). Here the CDR3 DNA reads TGTGCCAGTAGCACAGATTTTGCGCGTGGCTACACCTTC. Protein sequence: CASSTDFARGYTF.

The J gene is TRBJ1-5, the V gene TRBV27; D is possibly TRBD1 (6 bases). CDR1 is MNHEY, CDR2 SMNVEV, per germline (reference sequence). The V and J ends lost 5 bases and 5 bases respectively, with 19 bases between them. The CDR3 has 16 residues. Here the CDR3 reads CASSPSKQGFHQPQHF. The CDR3 DNA is TGTGCCAGCAGTCCATCTAAACAGGGCTTTCATCAGCCCCAGCATTTT.

A few counts support this clone. The chain carries TRBV15 and TRBJ1-2; no firm D call. V lost 8 bases to trimming and J lost 4 bases, with 29 bases between them. Germline V lookup: CDR1 LNHNV, CDR2 YYDKDF (reference sequence). This CDR3 region has 18 residues. The CDR3 sequence: CATATEGLEDRRFYGYTF. CDR3 bases: TGTGCCACCGCGACTGAAGGACTTGAGGACCGAAGATTCTATGGCTACACCTTC.

The chain couples TRBV7-2 to TRBJ1-1; D unresolved. The germline V and J ends were trimmed by 6 bases and 3 bases, with 8 bases remaining between them. There are 12 residues in the CDR3. Germline CDR1 is SGHTA and CDR2 is FQGNSA. CDR3 in amino acids: CASSSPYTEAFF. CDR3 sequence (DNA): TGTGCCAGCAGTAGTCCGTACACTGAAGCTTTCTTT.

V usage is TRBV7-8 and J usage is TRBJ1-6, with unresolved D. The germline V gene encodes CDR1 SGHVS and CDR2 FQNEAQ. The CDR3 is 17 amino acids. V was pared by 2 bases and J by 8 bases, with 19 bases between. The CDR3, as DNA: TGTGCCAGCAGCTTAAGGAGGGCAGGCGGCGGGGATTCACCCCTCCACTTT. As protein: CASSLRRAGGGDSPLHF.

This clone has just a few counts. V usage is TRBV2 and J usage is TRBJ1-4, with D perhaps matching TRBD1 (5 bases). The CDR3 has 15 residues. CDR1 is SNHLY, CDR2 FYNNEI, per germline. V lost 5 bases, J lost 3 bases, and 13 bases lay in between. The CDR3 DNA reads TGTGCCAGCAGTTTAAAGACAGTCCCTAATGAAAAACTGTTTTTT. Its protein product is CASSLKTVPNEKLFF.

The gene calls are TRBV21-1 and TRBJ1-5; the D call TRBD1 from the table was never checked on the DNA. TRBV21-1 is described as a pseudogene. CDR3 size: 15 residues. DNA of the CDR3: TGTGCCAGCAGCAAAGTCCAGGATAGCAATCAGCCCCAGCATTTT. This translates into CASSKVQDSNQPQHF.